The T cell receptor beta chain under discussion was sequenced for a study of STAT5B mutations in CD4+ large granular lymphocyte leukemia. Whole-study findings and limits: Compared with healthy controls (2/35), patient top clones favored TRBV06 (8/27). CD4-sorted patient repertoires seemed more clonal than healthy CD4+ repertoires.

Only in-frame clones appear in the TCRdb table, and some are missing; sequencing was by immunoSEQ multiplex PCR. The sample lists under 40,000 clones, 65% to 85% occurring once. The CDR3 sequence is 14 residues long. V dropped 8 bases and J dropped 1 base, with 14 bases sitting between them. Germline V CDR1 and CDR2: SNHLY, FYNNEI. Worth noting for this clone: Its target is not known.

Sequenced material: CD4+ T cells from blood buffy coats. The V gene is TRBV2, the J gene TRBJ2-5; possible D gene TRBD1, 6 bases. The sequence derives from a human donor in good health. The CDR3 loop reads CASLQGSTQETQYF. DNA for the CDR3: TGTGCCAGCCTTCAGGGGAGCACCCAAGAGACCCAGTACTTC.